The rows below give T cell receptor beta chains drawn from one sample of a study of cytomegalovirus exposure and HLA in healthy donors. Repertoires were generated with immunoSEQ multiplex PCR, while TCRdb's copy carries only in-frame clones and drops some. This repertoire shows more than 85,000 clones, around three quarters found once; its top ten account for 4.1%. The sequenced sample was PBMCs. All receptors derive from a female donor in good health and CMV-seropositive. The conserved cysteine and the conserved F or W are not part of the CDR3 here.

j_call,v_call,cdr3_aa
TRBJ1-1,TRBV6-5,ASSYRRVTEAF
TRBJ1-4,TRBV7-8,ASSPSSVEEKLF
TRBJ2-7,TRBV5-6,ASSPTGTSGGVVHEQY
TRBJ2-7,TRBV11-2,ASSSTDRGNEQY
TRBJ1-2,TRBV7-8,ASSLDAGGYGYT
TRBJ2-7,TRBV2,ASSRQQYEQY
TRBJ2-1,TRBV27,ASSLGLGNEQF
TRBJ1-2,TRBV19,ASRTPLGQGTTNYGYT
TRBJ2-7,TRBV7-7,ATRADGEDEQY
TRBJ2-3,TRBV10-2,ASRGLAGVSLDTQY
TRBJ1-4,TRBV6-6,ASSYDRARGEKLF
TRBJ2-3,TRBV6-5,ATGGSSHPDTQY
TRBJ2-7,TRBV6-1,ASLQGMGYEQY
TRBJ2-7,TRBV9,ASSVKRTATPYEQY
TRBJ2-2,TRBV19,ASSLGTGRLF
TRBJ2-5,TRBV10-3,AIRLRDRAEQY
TRBJ1-5,TRBV5-6,ASSSVTSPQH
TRBJ1-1,TRBV30,AWSPGGNTEAF
TRBJ1-3,TRBV19,ASSIDFRRDPRNTIY
TRBJ2-1,TRBV11-2,ASSLDGGFYNEQF
TRBJ1-2,TRBV19,ASSAPTGGRRGYGYT
TRBJ2-5,TRBV7-9,ASSLNQGISQETQY
TRBJ2-7,TRBV5-6,ASTLGGRGGGEQY
TRBJ1-2,TRBV18,ASSPPSGGKANYGYT
TRBJ2-6,TRBV29-1,SVEGQGGAGANVLT
TRBJ1-1,TRBV6-5,ASSPPGRVTEAF
TRBJ2-3,TRBV18,ASSPSVAPSTDTQY
TRBJ1-1,TRBV18,ASQRTGMKNTEAF
TRBJ1-1,TRBV5-6,ASSREVEAF
TRBJ2-7,TRBV13,ASSLRGALAGGRGEQY
TRBJ2-5,TRBV20-1,SAPETQY
TRBJ2-7,TRBV27,ASSGRDRGYEQY
TRBJ1-5,TRBV27,ASSLRGGGYSNQPQH
TRBJ1-4,TRBV30,AWTLGGAGEKLF
TRBJ2-4,TRBV2,ASSPRTGGPSRNIQY
TRBJ2-5,TRBV30,AWTPGVGETQY
TRBJ2-7,TRBV15,ATSINRGSYEQY
TRBJ2-1,TRBV7-2,ASSQGGEQF
TRBJ2-2,TRBV10-3,AISESAGTSGTGGELF
TRBJ2-3,TRBV25-1,ASSEFQGGTDTQY
TRBJ2-2,TRBV15,ATSRDYGGSTGELF
TRBJ2-1,TRBV7-7,ASSPDWRRRDEQF
TRBJ2-3,TRBV4-2,ASSQVGGDTQY
TRBJ2-5,TRBV14,ASSIRTGEETQY
TRBJ1-2,TRBV18,ASSPVPGEVNGYT
TRBJ1-2,TRBV30,AWRQTQGGGYT
TRBJ2-6,TRBV27,ASTRTSGANGLT
TRBJ2-3,TRBV7-6,ASSLGLAPLTDTQY
TRBJ2-2,TRBV5-1,ASWREVERTGELF
TRBJ2-1,TRBV19,ASSIDMAFNEQF
TRBJ2-1,TRBV5-8,ASSSGGLPSSSYNEQF
TRBJ2-1,TRBV4-3,ASSQDSGGAYNEQF
TRBJ2-7,TRBV6-1,ASSFTTGGYEQY